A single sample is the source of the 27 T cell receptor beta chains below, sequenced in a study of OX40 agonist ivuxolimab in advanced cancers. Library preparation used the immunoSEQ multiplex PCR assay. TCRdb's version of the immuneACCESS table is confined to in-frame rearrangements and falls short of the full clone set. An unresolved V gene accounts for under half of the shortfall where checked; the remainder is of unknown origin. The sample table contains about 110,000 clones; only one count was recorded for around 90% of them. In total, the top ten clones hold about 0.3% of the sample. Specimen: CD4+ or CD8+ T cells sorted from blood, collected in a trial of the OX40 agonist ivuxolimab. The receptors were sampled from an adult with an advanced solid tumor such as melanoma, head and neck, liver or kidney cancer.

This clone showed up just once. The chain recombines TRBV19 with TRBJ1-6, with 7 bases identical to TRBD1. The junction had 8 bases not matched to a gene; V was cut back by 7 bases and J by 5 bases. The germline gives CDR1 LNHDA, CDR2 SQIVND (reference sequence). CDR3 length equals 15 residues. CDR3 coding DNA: TGTGCCAGTACCCCGGGGACAGAGAATAATTCACCCCTCCACTTT. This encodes CASTPGTENNSPLHF.

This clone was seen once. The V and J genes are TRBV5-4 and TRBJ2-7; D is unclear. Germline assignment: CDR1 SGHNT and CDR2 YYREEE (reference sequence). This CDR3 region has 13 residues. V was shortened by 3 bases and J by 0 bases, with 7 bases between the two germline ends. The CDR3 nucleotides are TGTGCCAGCAGCTCAAAGTCCTCCTACGAGCAGTACTTC. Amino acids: CASSSKSSYEQYF.

Here the CDR3 DNA reads TGTGCCAGCAGCCCCACAGGACAGGCCTATGGCTACACCTTC. This codes for CASSPTGQAYGYTF. The chain joins TRBV7-8 to TRBJ1-2; 7 nucleotides match TRBD1. Trimming took 5 bases from V and 4 from J; bases not matched to a gene: 7. Germline assignment: CDR1 SGHVS and CDR2 FQNEAQ. The CDR3 is 14 amino acids. The variable domain in full, with the rest retrieved from reference TRBV7-8 and TRBJ1-2, is GAGVSQSPRYKVAKRGQDVALRCDPISGHVSLFWYQQALGQGPEFLTYFQNEAQLDKSGLPSDRFFAERPEGSVSTLKIQRTQQEDSAVYLCASSPTGQAYGYTFGSGTRLTVV.

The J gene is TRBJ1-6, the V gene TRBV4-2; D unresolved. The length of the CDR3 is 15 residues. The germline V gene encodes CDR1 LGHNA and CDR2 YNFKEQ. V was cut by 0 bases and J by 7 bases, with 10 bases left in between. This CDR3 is CASSQEKGSNSPLHF. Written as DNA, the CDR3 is TGTGCCAGCAGCCAAGAAAAGGGATCCAATTCACCCCTCCACTTT.

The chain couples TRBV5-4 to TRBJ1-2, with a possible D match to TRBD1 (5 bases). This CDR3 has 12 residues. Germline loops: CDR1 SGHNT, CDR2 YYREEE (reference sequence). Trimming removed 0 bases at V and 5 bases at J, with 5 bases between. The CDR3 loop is CASSLEGYGYTF. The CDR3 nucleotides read TGTGCCAGCAGCTTGGAGGGGTATGGCTACACCTTC.

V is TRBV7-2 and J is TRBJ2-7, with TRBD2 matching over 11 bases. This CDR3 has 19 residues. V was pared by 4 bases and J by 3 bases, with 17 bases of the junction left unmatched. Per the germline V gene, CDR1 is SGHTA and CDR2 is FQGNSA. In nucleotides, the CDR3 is TGTGCCAGCAGCTATAGGGGGAGGCTAGCGGGAGGAAAGGGCTACGAGCAGTACTTC. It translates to CASSYRGRLAGGKGYEQYF. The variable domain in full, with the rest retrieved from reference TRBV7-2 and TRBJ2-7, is GAGVSQSPSNKVTEKGKDVELRCDPISGHTALYWYRQSLGQGLEFLIYFQGNSAPDKSGLPSDRFSAERTGGSVSTLTIQRTQQEDSAVYLCASSYRGRLAGGKGYEQYFGPGTRLTVT.

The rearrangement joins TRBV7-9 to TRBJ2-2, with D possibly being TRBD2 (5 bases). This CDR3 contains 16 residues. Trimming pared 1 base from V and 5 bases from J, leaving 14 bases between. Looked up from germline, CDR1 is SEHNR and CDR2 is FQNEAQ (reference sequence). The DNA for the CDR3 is TGTGCCAGCAGCTTAGAAAGCGGAGGAGGAACCGGGGAGCTGTTTTTT. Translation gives CASSLESGGGTGELFF.

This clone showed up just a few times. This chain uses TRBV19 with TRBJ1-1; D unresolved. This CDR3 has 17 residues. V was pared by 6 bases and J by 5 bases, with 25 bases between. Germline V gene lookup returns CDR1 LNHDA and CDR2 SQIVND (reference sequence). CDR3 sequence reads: CASSGPAVRRSRTEAFF. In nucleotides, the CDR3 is TGTGCCAGTAGCGGTCCGGCGGTACGAAGGAGTAGGACTGAAGCTTTCTTT.

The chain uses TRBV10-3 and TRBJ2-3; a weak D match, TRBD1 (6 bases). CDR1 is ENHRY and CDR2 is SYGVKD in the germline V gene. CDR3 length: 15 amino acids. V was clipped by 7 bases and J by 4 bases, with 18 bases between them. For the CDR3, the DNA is TGTGCCATCAACCCATACCCAAAGGGGGCAGATACGCAGTATTTT. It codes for CAINPYPKGADTQYF.

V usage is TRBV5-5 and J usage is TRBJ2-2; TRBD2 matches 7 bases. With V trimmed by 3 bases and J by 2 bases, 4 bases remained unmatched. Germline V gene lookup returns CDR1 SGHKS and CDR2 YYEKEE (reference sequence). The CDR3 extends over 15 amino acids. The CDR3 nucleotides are TGTGCCAGCAGCTCCCGGGACTACAACACCGGGGAGCTGTTTTTT. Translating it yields CASSSRDYNTGELFF. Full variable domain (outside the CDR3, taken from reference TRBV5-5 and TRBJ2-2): DAGVTQSPTHLIKTRGQQVTLRCSPISGHKSVSWYQQVLGQGPQFIFQYYEKEERGRGNFPDRFSARQFPNYSSELNVNALLLGDSALYLCASSSRDYNTGELFFGEGSRLTVL.

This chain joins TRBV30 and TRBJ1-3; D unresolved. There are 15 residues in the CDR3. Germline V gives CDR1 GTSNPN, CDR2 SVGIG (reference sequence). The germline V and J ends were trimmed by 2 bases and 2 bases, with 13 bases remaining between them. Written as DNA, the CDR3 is TGTGCCTGGAGTAAGTTGGAGGACGCTGGAAACACCATATATTTT. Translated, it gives CAWSKLEDAGNTIYF. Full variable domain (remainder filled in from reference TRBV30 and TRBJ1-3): SQTIHQWPATLVQPVGSPLSLECTVEGTSNPNLYWYRQAAGRGLQLLFYSVGIGQISSEVPQNLSASRPQDRQFILSSKKLLLSDSGFYLCAWSKLEDAGNTIYFGEGSWLTVV.

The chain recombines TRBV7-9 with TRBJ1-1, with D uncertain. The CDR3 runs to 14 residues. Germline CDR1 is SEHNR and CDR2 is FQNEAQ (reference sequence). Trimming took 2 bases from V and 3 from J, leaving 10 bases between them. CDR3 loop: CASSLIRPDTEAFF. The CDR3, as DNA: TGTGCCAGCAGCTTAATTCGTCCGGACACTGAAGCTTTCTTT.

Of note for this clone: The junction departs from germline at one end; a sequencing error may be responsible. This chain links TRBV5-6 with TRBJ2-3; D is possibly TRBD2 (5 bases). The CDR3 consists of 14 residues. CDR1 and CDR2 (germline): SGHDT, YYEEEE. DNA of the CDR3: TGTGCCAGCAGCTTGCGAGCTAGCAGAGATACGCAGTATTTT. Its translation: CASSLRASRDTQYF.

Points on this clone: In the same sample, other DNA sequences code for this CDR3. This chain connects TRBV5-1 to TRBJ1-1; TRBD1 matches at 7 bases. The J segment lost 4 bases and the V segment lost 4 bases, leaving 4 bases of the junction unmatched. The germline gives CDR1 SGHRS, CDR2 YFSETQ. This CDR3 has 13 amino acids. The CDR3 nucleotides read TGCGCCAGCAGCCCCGACAGGGCCACTGAAGCTTTCTTT. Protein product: CASSPDRATEAFF. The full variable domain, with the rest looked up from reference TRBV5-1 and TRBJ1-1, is KAGVTQTPRYLIKTRGQQVTLSCSPISGHRSVSWYQQTPGQGLQFLFEYFSETQRNKGNFPGRFSGRQFSNSRSEMNVSTLELGDSALYLCASSPDRATEAFFGQGTRLTVV.

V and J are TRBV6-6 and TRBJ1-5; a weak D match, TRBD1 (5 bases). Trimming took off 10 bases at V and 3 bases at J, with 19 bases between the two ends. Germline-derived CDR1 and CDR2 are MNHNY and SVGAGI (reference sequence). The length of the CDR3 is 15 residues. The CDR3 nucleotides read TGTGCCATTCGACCCCACGACAGAAACAATCAGCCCCAGCATTTT. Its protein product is CAIRPHDRNNQPQHF.

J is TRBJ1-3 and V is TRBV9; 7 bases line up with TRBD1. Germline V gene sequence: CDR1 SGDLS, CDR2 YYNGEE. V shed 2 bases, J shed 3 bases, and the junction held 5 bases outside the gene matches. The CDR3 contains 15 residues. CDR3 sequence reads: CASSVLGTVGNTIYF. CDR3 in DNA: TGTGCCAGCAGCGTTTTAGGGACAGTTGGAAACACCATATATTTT.

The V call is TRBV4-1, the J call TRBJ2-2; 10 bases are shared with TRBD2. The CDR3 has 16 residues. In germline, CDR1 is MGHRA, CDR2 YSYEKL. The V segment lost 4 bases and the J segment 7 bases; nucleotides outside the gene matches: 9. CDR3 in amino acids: CASSPLERGGFGELFF. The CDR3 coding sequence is TGCGCCAGCAGCCCCCTGGAGCGGGGGGGCTTCGGGGAGCTGTTTTTT.

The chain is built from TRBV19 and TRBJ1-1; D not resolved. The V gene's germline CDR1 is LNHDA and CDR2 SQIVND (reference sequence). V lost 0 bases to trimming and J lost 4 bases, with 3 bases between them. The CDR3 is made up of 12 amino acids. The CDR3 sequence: CASSIDRTEAFF. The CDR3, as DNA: TGTGCCAGTAGTATAGATCGCACTGAAGCTTTCTTT.

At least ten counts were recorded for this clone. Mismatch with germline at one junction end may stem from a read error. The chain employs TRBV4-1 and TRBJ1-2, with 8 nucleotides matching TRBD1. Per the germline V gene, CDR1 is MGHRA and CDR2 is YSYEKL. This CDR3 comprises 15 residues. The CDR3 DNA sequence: TGCGCCAGCAGCCAAGAGGGGACGGAAAGTGGACAGGGCCGCTTC. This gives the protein CASSQEGTESGQGRF.

The DNA of the CDR3 is TGTGCCAGCAGTTTATACCCGGCGGCAGGGAATCAGCCCCAGCATTTT. Amino acid sequence: CASSLYPAAGNQPQHF. The chain couples TRBV28 to TRBJ1-5; D is possibly TRBD1 (5 bases). Trimming cost V 1 base and J 4 bases, with 14 bases left between them. The CDR3 covers 16 residues. The V gene's germline CDR1 is MDHEN and CDR2 SYDVKM.

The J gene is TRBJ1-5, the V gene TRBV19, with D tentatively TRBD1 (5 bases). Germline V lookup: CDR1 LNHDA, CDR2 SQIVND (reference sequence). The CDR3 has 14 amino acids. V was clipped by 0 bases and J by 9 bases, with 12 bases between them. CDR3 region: CASSIDQGHGPQHF. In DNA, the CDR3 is TGTGCCAGTAGTATAGATCAGGGCCACGGGCCCCAGCATTTT.

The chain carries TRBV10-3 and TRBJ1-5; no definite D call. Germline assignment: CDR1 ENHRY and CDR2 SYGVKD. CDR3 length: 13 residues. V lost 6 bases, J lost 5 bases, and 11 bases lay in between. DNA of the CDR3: TGTGCCATCAGAGATCACGGCGATCAGCCCCAGCATTTT. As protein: CAIRDHGDQPQHF.

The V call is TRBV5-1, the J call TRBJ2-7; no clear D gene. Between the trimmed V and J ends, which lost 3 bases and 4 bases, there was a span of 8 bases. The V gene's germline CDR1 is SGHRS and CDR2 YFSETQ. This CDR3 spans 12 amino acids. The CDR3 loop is CASSSGIYEQYF. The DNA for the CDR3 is TGCGCCAGCAGCTCCGGAATATACGAGCAGTACTTC.

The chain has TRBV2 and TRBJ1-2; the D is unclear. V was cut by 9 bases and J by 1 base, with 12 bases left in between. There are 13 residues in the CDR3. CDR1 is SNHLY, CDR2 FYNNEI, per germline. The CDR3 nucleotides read TGTGCCAGAGGTGACATCGTTAACTATGGCTACACCTTC. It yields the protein CARGDIVNYGYTF. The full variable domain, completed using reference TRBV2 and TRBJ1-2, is EPEVTQTPSHQVTQMGQEVILRCVPISNHLYFYWYRQILGQKVEFLVSFYNNEISEKSEIFDDQFSVERPDGSNFTLKIRSTKLEDSAMYFCARGDIVNYGYTFGSGTRLTVV.

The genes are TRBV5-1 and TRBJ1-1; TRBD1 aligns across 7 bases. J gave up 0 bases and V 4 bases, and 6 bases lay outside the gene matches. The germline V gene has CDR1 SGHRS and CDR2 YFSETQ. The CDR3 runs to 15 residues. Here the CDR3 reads CASSLQGQLNTEAFF. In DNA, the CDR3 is TGCGCCAGCAGCCTACAGGGACAGCTGAACACTGAAGCTTTCTTT.

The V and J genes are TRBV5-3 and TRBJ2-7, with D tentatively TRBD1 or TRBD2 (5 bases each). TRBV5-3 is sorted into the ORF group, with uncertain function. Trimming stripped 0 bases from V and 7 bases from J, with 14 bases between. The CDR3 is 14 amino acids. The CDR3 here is CARSLEGPRGEQYF. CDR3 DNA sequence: TGTGCCAGAAGCTTGGAGGGGCCCCGCGGGGAGCAGTACTTC.

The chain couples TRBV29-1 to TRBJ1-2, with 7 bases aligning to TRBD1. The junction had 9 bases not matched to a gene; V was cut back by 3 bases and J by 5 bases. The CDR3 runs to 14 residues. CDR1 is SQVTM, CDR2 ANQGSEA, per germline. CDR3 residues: CSVEVVGRGYGYTF. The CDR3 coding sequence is TGCAGCGTTGAGGTAGTGGGCAGGGGGTATGGCTACACCTTC.